This TCR beta chain was sequenced during a study of post-analysis software for immune sequencing data. As for the study in general: Patients had relapsing-remitting, secondary progressive or progressive-relapsing multiple sclerosis; some lacked subtype. The study, taken as a whole, reports: Strong co-clustering by F measure linked samples that shared a preparation batch. Compared with controls, patients had more of five TRBV segments, including TRBV5-6, TRBV5-1 and TRBV20-1. Among multiple sclerosis patients, normalized Chao1 diversity was significantly below that of controls.

For this clonotype: Its antigen is as yet unknown.

Incorporated into the TCR beta cDNA libraries were unique molecular identifiers, which served to reduce PCR and sequencing biases. TCRdb passed the PCR reads through MiXCR, listing each CDR3 protein once. The sample carries 150,000 to 200,000 distinct CDR3 sequences, under 40% recorded once. The CDR3 runs to 13 residues. Germline lookup yields CDR1 DFQATT and CDR2 SNEGSKA (reference sequence). The V gene end was trimmed by 6 bases and the J gene end by 4 bases; junction bases not matched to a gene: 5. The starting material was blood, obtained after autologous hematopoietic stem cell transplantation. This sequence originates from a girl aged 10 to 17 with multiple sclerosis. V usage is TRBV20-1 and J usage is TRBJ2-1; 8 bases agree with TRBD2. The CDR3, as DNA: TGCAGTGCCGGGGGGGGCGATTACAATGAGCAGTTCTTC. It yields the protein CSAGGGDYNEQFF.